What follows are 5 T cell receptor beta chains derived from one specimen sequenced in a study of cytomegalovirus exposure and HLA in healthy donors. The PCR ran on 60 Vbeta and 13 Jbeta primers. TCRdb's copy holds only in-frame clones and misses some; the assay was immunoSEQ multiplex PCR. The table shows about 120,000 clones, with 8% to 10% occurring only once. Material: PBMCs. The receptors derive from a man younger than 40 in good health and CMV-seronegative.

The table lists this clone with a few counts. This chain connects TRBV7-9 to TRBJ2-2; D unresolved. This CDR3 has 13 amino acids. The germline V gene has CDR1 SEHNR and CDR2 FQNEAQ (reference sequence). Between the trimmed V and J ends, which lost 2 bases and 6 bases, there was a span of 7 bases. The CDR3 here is CASSLSHPGELFF. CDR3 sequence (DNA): TGTGCCAGCAGCTTAAGCCATCCCGGGGAGCTGTTTTTT.

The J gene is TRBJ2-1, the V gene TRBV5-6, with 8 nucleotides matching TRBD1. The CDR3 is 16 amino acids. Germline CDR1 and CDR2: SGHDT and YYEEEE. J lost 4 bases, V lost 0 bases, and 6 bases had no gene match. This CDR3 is CASSLDGQGAYNEQFF. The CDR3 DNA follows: TGTGCCAGCAGCTTGGACGGCCAGGGGGCTTACAATGAGCAGTTCTTC.

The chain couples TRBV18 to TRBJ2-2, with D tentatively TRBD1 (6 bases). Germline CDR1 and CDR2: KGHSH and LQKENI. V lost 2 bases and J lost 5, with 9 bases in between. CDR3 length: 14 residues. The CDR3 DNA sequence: TGTGCCAGCTCACCAGGGACATCTACCGGGGAGCTGTTTTTT. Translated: CASSPGTSTGELFF.

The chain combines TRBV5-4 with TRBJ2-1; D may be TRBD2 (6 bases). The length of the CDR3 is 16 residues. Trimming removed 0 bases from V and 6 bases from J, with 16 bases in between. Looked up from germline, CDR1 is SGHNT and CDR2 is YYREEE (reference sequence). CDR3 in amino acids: CASSLGFGTPPNEQFF. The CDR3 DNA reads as TGTGCCAGCAGCTTGGGGTTCGGGACTCCCCCCAATGAGCAGTTCTTC.

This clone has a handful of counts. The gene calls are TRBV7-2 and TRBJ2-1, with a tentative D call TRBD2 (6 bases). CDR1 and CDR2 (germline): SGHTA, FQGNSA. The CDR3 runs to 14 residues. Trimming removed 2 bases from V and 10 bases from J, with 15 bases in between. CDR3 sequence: CASSLQRVGSEQFF. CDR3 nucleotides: TGTGCCAGCAGCTTACAGCGGGTGGGCTCGGAGCAGTTCTTC.